The 20 T cell receptor beta chains in this list originate from one sample, sequenced in a study of blood T cell repertoires in COVID-19. The data were produced by immunoSEQ multiplex PCR, yet TCRdb's version contains in-frame clones alone and is incomplete. The sample lists hundreds of thousands of clones, around 89% occurring once. Sequenced material: peripheral blood. The source of these receptors is a woman aged 55 to 70 with acute or convalescent COVID-19.

The chain employs TRBV6-5 and TRBJ2-3, with TRBD2 matching over 11 bases. The CDR3 runs to 15 residues. CDR1 is MNHEY and CDR2 is SVGAGI in the germline V gene. The V segment lost 5 bases and the J segment 9 bases; nucleotides outside the gene matches: 10. The CDR3 bases are TGTGCCAGCAGTCCACAGGCTAGCGGGGGGTTGACGCAGTATTTT. This codes for CASSPQASGGLTQYF.

The chain recombines TRBV2 with TRBJ2-3, with 9 bases fitting TRBD1. After removal of 7 bases from V and 5 bases from J, the junction contained 4 bases not matched to a gene. Looked up from germline, CDR1 is SNHLY and CDR2 is FYNNEI. The CDR3 has 13 residues. This chain's CDR3 is CASNADRGDTQYF. The CDR3 DNA reads TGTGCCAGCAACGCGGACAGGGGAGATACGCAGTATTTT.

This clone was seen just once. The chain links TRBV7-8 to TRBJ1-1, with D tentatively TRBD1 (5 bases). The V gene lost 3 bases and the J gene lost 1 base, with 24 bases spanning the gap. The CDR3 has 19 residues. The V gene's germline CDR1 is SGHVS and CDR2 FQNEAQ. The CDR3 sequence is CASSFSGPELSGTNTEAFF. CDR3 nucleotide sequence: TGTGCCAGCAGCTTTAGCGGCCCGGAGCTATCGGGGACGAACACTGAAGCTTTCTTT.

V usage is TRBV12-5 and J usage is TRBJ1-1; no definite D call. The CDR3 has 12 amino acids. Per the germline V gene, CDR1 is LGHNT and CDR2 is FRNRAP. V was trimmed by 5 bases and J by 10 bases, leaving 14 bases between them. DNA for the CDR3: TGTGCTAGTGGTACCGGTGCCGGCGGAGCTTTCTTT. Protein sequence: CASGTGAGGAFF.

This chain links TRBV4-3 with TRBJ2-7; D gene unclear. V dropped 2 bases and J dropped 4 bases, with 12 bases sitting between them. The V gene's germline CDR1 is LGHNA and CDR2 YSLEER. The CDR3 consists of 14 residues. Here the CDR3 reads CASSQFTSKYEQYF. The DNA of the CDR3 is TGCGCCAGCAGCCAATTCACCTCTAAGTACGAGCAGTACTTC.

The chain has TRBV3-1 (or the pseudogene TRBV3-2) and TRBJ1-4, with unresolved D. CDR1 and CDR2 (germline): LGHDT, YNNKEL (reference sequence). The CDR3 is 12 residues long. Trimming pared 2 bases from V and 7 bases from J, leaving 5 bases between. In DNA form, the CDR3 reads TGTGCCAGCAGCCAACTGTCTGAAAAACTGTTTTTT. Translation: CASSQLSEKLFF.

This chain joins TRBV11-3 and TRBJ2-1; TRBD2 matches 11 bases. The germline CDR1 and CDR2 sequences are SGHNT and YENEEA. The V segment lost 4 bases and the J segment 3 bases; nucleotides outside the gene matches: 2. The CDR3 is 15 amino acids. As DNA, the CDR3 is TGTGCCAGCAGCTCCGGGACTAGCGGCTACAATGAGCAGTTCTTC. Amino acids: CASSSGTSGYNEQFF.

For this clone: No DNA is shown, since the ends of the CDR3 on it are uncertain; the CDR3 is the one TCRdb lists. The rearrangement joins TRBV20-1 to TRBJ2-1; TRBD2 is the table's D call and was not checked against the DNA. CDR1 is DFQATT and CDR2 is SNEGSKA in the germline V gene (reference sequence). The CDR3 is made up of 11 amino acids, end residues included. The CDR3 reads CSARVAGGSFF.

V and J are TRBV6-2 or TRBV6-3 and TRBJ2-3; 7 nucleotides match TRBD1. This CDR3 is built from 14 residues. Germline V gives CDR1 MNHEY, CDR2 SVGEGT. V shed 5 bases, J shed 7 bases, and the junction held 9 bases outside the gene matches. CDR3 DNA sequence: TGTGCCAGCAGTCCCGGGACAGTGGTAAATACGCAGTATTTT. It yields the protein CASSPGTVVNTQYF.

The rearrangement uses TRBV7-9 and TRBJ1-2, with 11 bases identical to TRBD1. V lost 6 bases and J lost 7; bases outside the gene matches: 7. Germline V gene data show CDR1 as SEHNR and CDR2 as FQNEAQ (reference sequence). The CDR3 is made up of 14 amino acids. CDR3 region: CASSLPGQGGGYTF. In DNA form, the CDR3 reads TGTGCCAGCAGTCTACCGGGACAGGGGGGTGGCTACACCTTC.

This clone is categorized as medium-sized. The sample has other DNA sequences that encode this CDR3 too. The V gene is TRBV7-3, the J gene TRBJ2-1; 10 nucleotides line up with TRBD1. J was trimmed by 7 bases and V by 4 bases; bases with no gene match: 4. This CDR3 spans 14 amino acids. The germline gives CDR1 SGHTA, CDR2 FQGTGA. The CDR3 loop reads CASSSGTGANEQFF. Here the CDR3 DNA reads TGTGCCAGCAGCTCCGGGACAGGGGCAAATGAGCAGTTCTTC.

The chain couples TRBV4-3 to TRBJ2-7, with TRBD1 matching 12 bases. Germline values: CDR1 LGHNA, CDR2 YSLEER. The CDR3 has 14 amino acids. The V gene end was trimmed by 3 bases and the J gene end by 4 bases; junction bases not matched to a gene: 1. The CDR3 protein is CASSQGQGAYEQYF. The CDR3 DNA sequence: TGCGCCAGCAGCCAGGGACAGGGGGCTTACGAGCAGTACTTC.

The V call is TRBV4-1, the J call TRBJ2-7, with 7 bases identical to TRBD1. Germline-derived CDR1 and CDR2 are MGHRA and YSYEKL. The CDR3 contains 14 residues. V shed 1 base and J 5 bases; nucleotides not matched to a gene: 5. CDR3 loop: CASSQGQTGNEQYF. CDR3 DNA: TGCGCCAGCAGCCAAGGTCAGACAGGGAACGAGCAGTACTTC.

The chain employs TRBV12-3 or TRBV12-4 and TRBJ1-1, with D unclear. The CDR3 totals 13 residues. Trimming stripped 7 bases from V and 3 bases from J, with 12 bases between. In DNA form, the CDR3 reads TGTGCCAGCACATCCACGGCGGACACTGAAGCTTTCTTT. Translating it yields CASTSTADTEAFF.

The chain employs TRBV27 and TRBJ1-1; TRBD1 agrees at 8 bases. From germline, CDR1 is MNHEY and CDR2 SMNVEV (reference sequence). The trim removed 7 bases at V and 4 bases at J, leaving 5 bases unmatched. The CDR3 extends over 13 amino acids. The CDR3 coding sequence is TGTGCCAGCATGGTACAGGGGGGCACTGAAGCTTTCTTT. Encoded protein: CASMVQGGTEAFF.

In this sample, this clone turned up a few times. The J gene is TRBJ2-7, the V gene TRBV18, with D maybe TRBD1 (8 bases). From germline, CDR1 is KGHSH and CDR2 LQKENI. The CDR3 is 16 residues long. V was trimmed by 6 bases and J by 7 bases, leaving 25 bases between them. CDR3 region: CASSQPDRTGRGEQYF. The CDR3 region has the DNA TGTGCCAGCTCCCAACCAGATAGGACAGGGAGGGGTGAGCAGTACTTC.

The CDR3 nucleotides are TGCAGCGTTGAAGGGGGGGATGGCAGGGTTCACAATGAGCAGTTCTTC. This codes for CSVEGGDGRVHNEQFF. The J gene is TRBJ2-1, the V gene TRBV29-1; possibly TRBD2 for D (6 bases). This CDR3 spans 16 amino acids. Trimming cost V 1 base and J 5 bases, with 18 bases left between them. Germline V gene data show CDR1 as SQVTM and CDR2 as ANQGSEA.

A note on this clone: In the same sample, other DNA sequences code for this CDR3. The chain employs TRBV7-2 and TRBJ1-2, with unresolved D. Germline values: CDR1 SGHTA, CDR2 FQGNSA. The germline V and J ends were trimmed by 4 bases and 4 bases, with 4 bases remaining between them. The CDR3 runs 11 residues. CDR3 residues: CASSSSYGYTF. Here the CDR3 DNA reads TGTGCCAGCAGCTCATCCTATGGCTACACCTTC.

J is TRBJ1-2 and V is TRBV3-1 (or the pseudogene TRBV3-2); the D is unclear. The CDR3 runs to 14 residues. V gave up 0 bases and J gave up 7 bases, with 12 bases separating them. Germline assignment: CDR1 LGHDT and CDR2 YNNKEL (reference sequence). The CDR3 spells CASSQDAGPTGYTF. DNA for the CDR3: TGTGCCAGCAGCCAAGATGCAGGTCCGACTGGCTACACCTTC.

This clone was observed a single time. The chain carries TRBV3-1 (or the pseudogene TRBV3-2) and TRBJ2-1, with D possibly matching TRBD2 (5 bases). The CDR3 is made up of 15 amino acids. The V gene lost 1 base and the J gene lost 6 bases, with 13 bases spanning the gap. Germline V gene sequence: CDR1 LGHDT, CDR2 YNNKEL (reference sequence). The CDR3: CASSQVPGLGNEQFF. The CDR3 DNA reads TGTGCCAGCAGCCAAGTTCCGGGGTTAGGCAATGAGCAGTTCTTC.